This T cell receptor (beta chain) stems from a study of blood T cell repertoires in COVID-19. Sequencing used immunoSEQ multiplex PCR; TCRdb keeps in-frame clones, though not all of them. The repertoire holds 150,000 to 200,000 clones, with 84% as singletons. Individuals aged about 18 to 90 years were recruited from fewer than 30 US areas. The germline V gene has CDR1 DFQATT and CDR2 SNEGSKA (reference sequence). The CDR3 is 10 amino acids. Trimming left V 6 bases short and J 3 bases short, with 5 bases between. The sequence derives from a woman aged 30 to 39 who had been exposed to COVID-19. This sequence joins TRBV20-1 and TRBJ1-2; D uncertain. The material sequenced was PBMCs or T cells enriched from blood (not recorded which). The CDR3 DNA is TGCAGTGCCTACGACTATGGCTACACCTTC. The encoded protein is CSAYDYGYTF.